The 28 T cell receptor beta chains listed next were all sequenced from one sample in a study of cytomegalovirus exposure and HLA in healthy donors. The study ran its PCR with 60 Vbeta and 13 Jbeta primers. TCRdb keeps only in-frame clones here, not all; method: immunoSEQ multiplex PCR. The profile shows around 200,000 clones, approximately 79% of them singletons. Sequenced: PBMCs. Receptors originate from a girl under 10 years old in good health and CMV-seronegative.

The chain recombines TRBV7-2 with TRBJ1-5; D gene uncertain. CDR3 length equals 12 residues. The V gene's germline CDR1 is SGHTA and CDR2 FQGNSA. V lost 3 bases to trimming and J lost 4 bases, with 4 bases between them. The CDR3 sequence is CASSFQNQPQHF. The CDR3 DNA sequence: TGTGCCAGCAGCTTCCAGAATCAGCCCCAGCATTTT.

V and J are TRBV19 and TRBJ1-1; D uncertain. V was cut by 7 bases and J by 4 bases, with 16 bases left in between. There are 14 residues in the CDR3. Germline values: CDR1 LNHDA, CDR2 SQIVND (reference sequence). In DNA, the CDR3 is TGTGCCAGTACTCCCGCGACCGAGGGCACTGAAGCTTTCTTT. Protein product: CASTPATEGTEAFF.

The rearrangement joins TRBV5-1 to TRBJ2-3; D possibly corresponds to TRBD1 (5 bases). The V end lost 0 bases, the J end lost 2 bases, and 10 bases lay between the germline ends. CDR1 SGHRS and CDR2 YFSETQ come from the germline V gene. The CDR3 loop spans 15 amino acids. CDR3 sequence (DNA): TGCGCCAGCAGCTTGGGTCCAGGGCACACAGATACGCAGTATTTT. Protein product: CASSLGPGHTDTQYF.

The CDR3 bases are TGTGCCAGCAGTAGGGCTCTAGGGGTAGCCAAAAACATTCAGTACTTC. This gives the protein CASSRALGVAKNIQYF. The chain employs TRBV6-6 and TRBJ2-4; a weak D match, TRBD1 (5 bases). Germline V gene data show CDR1 as MNHNY and CDR2 as SVGAGI (reference sequence). This CDR3 has 16 amino acids. V was pared by 5 bases and J by 0 bases, with 14 bases between.

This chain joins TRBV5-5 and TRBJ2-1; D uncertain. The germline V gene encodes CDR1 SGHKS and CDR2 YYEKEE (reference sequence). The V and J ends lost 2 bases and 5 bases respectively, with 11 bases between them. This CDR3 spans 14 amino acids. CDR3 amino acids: CASSFRLWDNEQFF. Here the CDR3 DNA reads TGTGCCAGCAGCTTTAGACTGTGGGACAATGAGCAGTTCTTC.

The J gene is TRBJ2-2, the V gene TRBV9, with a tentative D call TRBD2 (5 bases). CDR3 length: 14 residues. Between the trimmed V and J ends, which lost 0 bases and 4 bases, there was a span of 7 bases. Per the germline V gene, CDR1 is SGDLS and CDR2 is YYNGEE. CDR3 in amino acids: CASSVGTGTGELFF. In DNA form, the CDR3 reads TGTGCCAGCAGCGTAGGGACTGGCACCGGGGAGCTGTTTTTT.

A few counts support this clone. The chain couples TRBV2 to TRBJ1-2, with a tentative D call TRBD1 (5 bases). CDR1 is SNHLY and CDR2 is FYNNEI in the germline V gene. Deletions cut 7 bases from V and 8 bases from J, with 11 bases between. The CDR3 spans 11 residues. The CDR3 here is CASIRGEGYTF. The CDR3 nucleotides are TGTGCCAGCATTCGGGGGGAAGGCTACACCTTC.

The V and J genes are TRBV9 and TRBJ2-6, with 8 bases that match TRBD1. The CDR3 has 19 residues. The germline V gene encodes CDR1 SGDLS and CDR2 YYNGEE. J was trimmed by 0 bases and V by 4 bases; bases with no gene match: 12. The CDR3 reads CASSTNRGNLLSGANVLTF. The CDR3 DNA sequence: TGTGCCAGCAGCACCAACAGGGGGAACCTTCTCTCTGGGGCCAACGTCCTGACTTTC.

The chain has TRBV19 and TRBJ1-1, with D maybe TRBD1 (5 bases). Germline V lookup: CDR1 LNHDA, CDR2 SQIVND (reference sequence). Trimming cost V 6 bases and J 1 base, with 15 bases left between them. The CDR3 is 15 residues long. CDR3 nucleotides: TGTGCCAGTAGCCCAACGGTCGGGGGGAACACTGAAGCTTTCTTT. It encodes CASSPTVGGNTEAFF.

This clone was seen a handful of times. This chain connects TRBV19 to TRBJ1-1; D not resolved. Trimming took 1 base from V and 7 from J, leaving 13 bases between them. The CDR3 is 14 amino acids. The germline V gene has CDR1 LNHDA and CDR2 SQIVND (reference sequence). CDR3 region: CASSIAEGMGEAFF. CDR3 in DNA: TGTGCCAGTAGTATAGCGGAGGGTATGGGTGAAGCTTTCTTT.

The CDR3 nucleotides read TGCGCCAGCAGCCAAGAATCTTCAGGGCCAGCTAACTATGGCTACACCTTC. This encodes CASSQESSGPANYGYTF. The chain recombines TRBV4-1 with TRBJ1-2; weak D call: TRBD1 (5 bases). The CDR3 sequence is 17 residues long. CDR1 and CDR2 from the germline V gene are MGHRA and YSYEKL. Trimming took 0 bases from V and 0 from J, leaving 14 bases between them.

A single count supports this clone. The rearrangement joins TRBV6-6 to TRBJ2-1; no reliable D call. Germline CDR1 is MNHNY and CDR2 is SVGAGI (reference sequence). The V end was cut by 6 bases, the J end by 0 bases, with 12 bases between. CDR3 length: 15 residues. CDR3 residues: CASRMGLSSYNEQFF. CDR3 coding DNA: TGTGCCAGCAGAATGGGCCTAAGCTCCTACAATGAGCAGTTCTTC.

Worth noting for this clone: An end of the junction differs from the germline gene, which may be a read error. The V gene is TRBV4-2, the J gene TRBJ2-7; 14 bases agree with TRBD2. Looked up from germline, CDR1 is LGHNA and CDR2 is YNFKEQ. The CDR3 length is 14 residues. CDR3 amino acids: CASSQGLAGDEQCF. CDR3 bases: TGTGCCAGCAGCCAGGGACTAGCGGGAGACGAGCAGTGCTTC.

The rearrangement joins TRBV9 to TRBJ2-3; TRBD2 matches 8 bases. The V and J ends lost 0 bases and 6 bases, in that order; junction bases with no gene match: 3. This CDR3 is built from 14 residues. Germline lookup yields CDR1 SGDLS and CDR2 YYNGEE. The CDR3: CASSVVGGADTQYF. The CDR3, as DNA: TGTGCCAGCAGCGTAGTCGGGGGGGCCGATACGCAGTATTTT.

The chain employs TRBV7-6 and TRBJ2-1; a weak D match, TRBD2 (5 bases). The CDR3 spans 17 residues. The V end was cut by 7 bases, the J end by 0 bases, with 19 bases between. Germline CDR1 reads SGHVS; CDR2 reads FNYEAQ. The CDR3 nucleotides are TGTGCCAGCACCGATTCTATTGGACTTCCCTCCTACAATGAGCAGTTCTTC. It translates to CASTDSIGLPSYNEQFF. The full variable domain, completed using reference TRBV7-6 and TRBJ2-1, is GAGVSQSPRYKVTKRGQDVALRCDPISGHVSLYWYRQALGQGPEFLTYFNYEAQQDKSGLPNDRFSAERPEGSISTLTIQRTEQRDSAMYRCASTDSIGLPSYNEQFFGPGTRLTVL.

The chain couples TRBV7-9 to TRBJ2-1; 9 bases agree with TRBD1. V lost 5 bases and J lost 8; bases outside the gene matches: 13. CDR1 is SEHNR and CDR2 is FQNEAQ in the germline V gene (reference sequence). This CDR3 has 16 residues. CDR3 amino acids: CASSEDRGLFLDEQFF. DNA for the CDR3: TGTGCCAGCAGCGAGGACAGGGGTTTGTTTCTCGATGAGCAGTTCTTC.

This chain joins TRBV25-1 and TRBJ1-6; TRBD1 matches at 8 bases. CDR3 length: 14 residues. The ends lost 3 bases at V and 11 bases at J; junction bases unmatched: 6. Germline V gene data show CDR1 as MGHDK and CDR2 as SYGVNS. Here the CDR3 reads CASSEGQARAPLHF. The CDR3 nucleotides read TGTGCCAGCAGTGAGGGACAGGCTCGGGCACCCCTCCACTTT. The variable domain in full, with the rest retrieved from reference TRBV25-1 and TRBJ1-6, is EADIYQTPRYLVIGTGKKITLECSQTMGHDKMYWYQQDPGMELHLIHYSYGVNSTEKGDLSSESTVSRIRTEHFPLTLESARPSHTSQYLCASSEGQARAPLHFGNGTRLTVT.

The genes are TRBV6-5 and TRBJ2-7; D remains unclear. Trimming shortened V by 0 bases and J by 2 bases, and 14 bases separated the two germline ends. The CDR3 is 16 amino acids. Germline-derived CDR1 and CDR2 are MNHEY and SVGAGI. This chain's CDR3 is CASSYSTFSQPYEQYF. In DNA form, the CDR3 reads TGTGCCAGCAGTTACTCGACGTTTTCACAGCCCTACGAGCAGTACTTC.

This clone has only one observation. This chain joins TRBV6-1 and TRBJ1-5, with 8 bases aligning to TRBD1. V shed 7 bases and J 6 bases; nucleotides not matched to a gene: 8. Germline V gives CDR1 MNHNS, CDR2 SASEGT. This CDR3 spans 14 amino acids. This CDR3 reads CASNGQGSRQPQHF. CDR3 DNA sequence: TGTGCCAGCAATGGACAGGGAAGTCGTCAGCCCCAGCATTTT.

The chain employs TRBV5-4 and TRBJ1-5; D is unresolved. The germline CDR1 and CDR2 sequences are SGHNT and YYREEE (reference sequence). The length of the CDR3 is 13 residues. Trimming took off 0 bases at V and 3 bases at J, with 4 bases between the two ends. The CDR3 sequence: CASSLDYNQPQHF. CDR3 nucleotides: TGTGCCAGCAGCTTGGACTACAATCAGCCCCAGCATTTT. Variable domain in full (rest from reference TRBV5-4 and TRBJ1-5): ETGVTQSPTHLIKTRGQQVTLRCSSQSGHNTVSWYQQALGQGPQFIFQYYREEENGRGNFPPRFSGLQFPNYSSELNVNALELDDSALYLCASSLDYNQPQHFGDGTRLSIL.

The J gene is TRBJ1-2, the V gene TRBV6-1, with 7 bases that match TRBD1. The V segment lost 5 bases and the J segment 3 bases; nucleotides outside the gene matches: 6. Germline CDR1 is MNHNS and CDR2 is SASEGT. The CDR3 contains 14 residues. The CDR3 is CASSSGGKDYGYTF. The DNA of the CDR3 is TGTGCCAGCAGTTCAGGGGGAAAGGACTATGGCTACACCTTC.

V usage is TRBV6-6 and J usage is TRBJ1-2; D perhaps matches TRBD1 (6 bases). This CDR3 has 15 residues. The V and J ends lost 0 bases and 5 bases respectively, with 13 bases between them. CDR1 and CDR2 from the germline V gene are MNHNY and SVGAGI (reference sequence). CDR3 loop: CASSYSPGDPYGYTF. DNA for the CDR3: TGTGCCAGCAGTTACTCCCCAGGGGACCCATATGGCTACACCTTC.

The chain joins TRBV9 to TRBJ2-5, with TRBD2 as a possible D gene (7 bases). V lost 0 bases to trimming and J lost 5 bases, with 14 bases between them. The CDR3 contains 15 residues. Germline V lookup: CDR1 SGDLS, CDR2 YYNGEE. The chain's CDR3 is CASSVEGGGPETQYF. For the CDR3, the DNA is TGTGCCAGCAGCGTAGAGGGGGGGGGACCGGAGACCCAGTACTTC.

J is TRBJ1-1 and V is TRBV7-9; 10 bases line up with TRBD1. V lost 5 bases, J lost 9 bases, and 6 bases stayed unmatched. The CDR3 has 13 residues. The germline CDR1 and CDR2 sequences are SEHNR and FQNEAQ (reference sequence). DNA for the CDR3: TGTGCCAGCAGCCCCAAGACAGGGGGCCAAGCTTTCTTT. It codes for CASSPKTGGQAFF.

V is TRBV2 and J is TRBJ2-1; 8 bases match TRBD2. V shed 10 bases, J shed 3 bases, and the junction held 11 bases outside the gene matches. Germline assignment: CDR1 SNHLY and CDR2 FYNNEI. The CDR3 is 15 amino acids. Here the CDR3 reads CATTGGAGFYNEQFF. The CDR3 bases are TGTGCCACAACCGGGGGGGCGGGGTTCTACAATGAGCAGTTCTTC.

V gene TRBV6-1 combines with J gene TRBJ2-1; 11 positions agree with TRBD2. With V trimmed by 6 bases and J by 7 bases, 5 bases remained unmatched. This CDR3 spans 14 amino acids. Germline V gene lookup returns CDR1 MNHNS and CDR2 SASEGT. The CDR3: CASSLAGGPNEQFF. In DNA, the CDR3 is TGTGCCAGCAGCTTAGCGGGAGGGCCAAATGAGCAGTTCTTC.

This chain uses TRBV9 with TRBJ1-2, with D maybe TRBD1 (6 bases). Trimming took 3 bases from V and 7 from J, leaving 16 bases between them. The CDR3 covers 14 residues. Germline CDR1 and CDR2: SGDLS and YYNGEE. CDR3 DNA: TGTGCCAGCAGCGCTCCGGGGGGCGCGTCTGGCTACACCTTC. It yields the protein CASSAPGGASGYTF.

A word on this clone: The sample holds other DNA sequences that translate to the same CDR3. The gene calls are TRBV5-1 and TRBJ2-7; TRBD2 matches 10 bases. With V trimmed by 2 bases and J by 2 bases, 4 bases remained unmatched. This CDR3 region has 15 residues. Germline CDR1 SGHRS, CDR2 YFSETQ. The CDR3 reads CASSLVAGGTYEQYF. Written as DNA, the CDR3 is TGCGCCAGCAGCTTAGTAGCGGGAGGTACCTACGAGCAGTACTTC.